The sequence of this T cell receptor beta chain was determined in a study of T cell repertoires in cytomegalovirus infection. Across the whole study: Matching HLA type and CMV infection were both indicated by public TCR beta signatures.

This clonotype has just a few counts. Its target is unknown. TCRdb analysed the reads with MiXCR anew, one entry per CDR3 protein. The top ten hold roughly 14% of the sample, which has 700,000 to 900,000 distinct CDR3 sequences, under 35% seen once. Trimming removed 1 base from V and 7 bases from J, with 7 bases in between. The CDR3 totals 12 residues. Germline V gene sequence: CDR1 SGHVS, CDR2 FNYEAQ. General study results and limits: The ex vivo response was dominated by HLA-C-restricted CMV-specific TCR beta clonotypes.

The source was cultured CD8+ T cells from PBMCs, collected from culture after CMV antigen stimulation. The V call is TRBV7-6, the J call TRBJ1-2, with D unclear. The clonotype originates from a human donor in good health (CMV status not recorded). Some clones in this sample may be carry-over from other donors' samples. CDR3 DNA sequence: TGTGCCAGCAGCTTAGGGACGTCTGGCTACACCTTC. Translation gives CASSLGTSGYTF.